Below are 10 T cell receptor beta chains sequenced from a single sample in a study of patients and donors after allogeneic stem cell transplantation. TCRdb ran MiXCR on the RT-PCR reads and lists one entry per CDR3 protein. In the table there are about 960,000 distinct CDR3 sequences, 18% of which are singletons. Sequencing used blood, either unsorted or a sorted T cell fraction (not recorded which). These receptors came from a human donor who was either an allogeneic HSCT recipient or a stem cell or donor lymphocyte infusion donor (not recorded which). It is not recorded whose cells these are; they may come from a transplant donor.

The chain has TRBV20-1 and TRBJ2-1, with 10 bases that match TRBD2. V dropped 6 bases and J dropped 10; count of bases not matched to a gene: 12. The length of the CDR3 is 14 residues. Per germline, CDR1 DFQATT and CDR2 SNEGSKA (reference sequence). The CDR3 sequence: CSAKRGGPFGEQFF. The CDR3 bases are TGCAGTGCAAAGCGGGGGGGCCCCTTCGGGGAGCAGTTCTTC.

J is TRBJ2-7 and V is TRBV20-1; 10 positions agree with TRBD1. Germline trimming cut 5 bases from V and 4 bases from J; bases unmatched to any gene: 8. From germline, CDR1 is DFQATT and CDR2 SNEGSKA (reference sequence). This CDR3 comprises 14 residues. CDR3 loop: CSADVTGGRYEQYF. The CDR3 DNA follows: TGCAGTGCTGACGTGACAGGGGGCAGGTACGAGCAGTACTTC.

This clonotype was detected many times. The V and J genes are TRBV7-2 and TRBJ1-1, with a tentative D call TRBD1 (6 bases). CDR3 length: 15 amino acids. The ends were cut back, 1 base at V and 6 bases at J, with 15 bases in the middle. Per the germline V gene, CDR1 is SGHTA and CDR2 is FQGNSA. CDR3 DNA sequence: TGTGCCAGCAGCTTAGAGTGGAGGGGGTTGGCTGAAGCTTTCTTT. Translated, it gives CASSLEWRGLAEAFF.

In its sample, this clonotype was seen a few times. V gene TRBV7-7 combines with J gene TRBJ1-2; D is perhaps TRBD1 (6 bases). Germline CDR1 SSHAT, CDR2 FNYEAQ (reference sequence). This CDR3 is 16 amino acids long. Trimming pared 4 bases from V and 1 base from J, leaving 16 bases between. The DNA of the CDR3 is TGTGCCAGCAGCTCCCACCCAGGACAGAATAACTATGGCTACACCTTC. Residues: CASSSHPGQNNYGYTF.

DNA for the CDR3: TGTGCCAGCAGTTTATTACCTTATGGGACTGAAGCTTTCTTT. Its protein product is CASSLLPYGTEAFF. The rearrangement joins TRBV28 to TRBJ1-1; D gene ambiguous. This CDR3 is built from 14 residues. Trimming took 1 base from V and 5 from J, leaving 11 bases between them. The germline CDR1 and CDR2 sequences are MDHEN and SYDVKM.

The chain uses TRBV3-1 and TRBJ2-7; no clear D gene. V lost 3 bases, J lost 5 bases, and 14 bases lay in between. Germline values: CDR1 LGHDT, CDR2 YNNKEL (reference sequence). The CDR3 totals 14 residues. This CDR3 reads CASSQISGNHEQYF. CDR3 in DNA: TGTGCCAGCAGCCAGATCTCCGGCAACCACGAGCAGTACTTC.

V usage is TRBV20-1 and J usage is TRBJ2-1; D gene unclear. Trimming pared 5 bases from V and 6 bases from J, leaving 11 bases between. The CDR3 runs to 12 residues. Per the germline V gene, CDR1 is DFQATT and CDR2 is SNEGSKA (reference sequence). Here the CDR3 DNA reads TGCAGTGCTGCCCACTCCGCCAATGAGCAGTTCTTC. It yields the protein CSAAHSANEQFF.

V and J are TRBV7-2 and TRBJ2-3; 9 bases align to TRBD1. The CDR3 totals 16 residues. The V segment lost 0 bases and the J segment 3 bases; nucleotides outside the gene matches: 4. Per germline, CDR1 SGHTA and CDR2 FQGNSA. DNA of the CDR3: TGTGCCAGCAGCTTAGCGCCCGGGACAGGGACAGATACGCAGTATTTT. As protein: CASSLAPGTGTDTQYF.

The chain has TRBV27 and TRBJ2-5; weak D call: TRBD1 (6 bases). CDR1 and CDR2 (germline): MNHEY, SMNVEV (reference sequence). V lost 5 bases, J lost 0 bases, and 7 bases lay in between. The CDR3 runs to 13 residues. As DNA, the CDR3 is TGTGCCAGCAGTACAGGGTACCAAGAGACCCAGTACTTC. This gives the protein CASSTGYQETQYF.

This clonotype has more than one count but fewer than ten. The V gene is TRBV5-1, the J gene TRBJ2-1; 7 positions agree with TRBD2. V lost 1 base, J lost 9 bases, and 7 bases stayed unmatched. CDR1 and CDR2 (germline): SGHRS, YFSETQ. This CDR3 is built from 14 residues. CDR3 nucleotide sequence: TGCGCCAGCAGCTTGTGGACTAGTGACAGTGAGCAGTTCTTC. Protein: CASSLWTSDSEQFF.